These 3 T cell receptor beta chains share one sample of origin, sequenced in a study of early T cells in non-severe SARS-CoV-2 infection. TCRdb re-called the 5' RACE reads through MiXCR, storing one row per CDR3 protein. The sample includes some 70,000 distinct CDR3 sequences, approximately 12% of them seen just once. Sample: whole blood. The receptors were gathered from an adult who was a healthcare worker with PCR-confirmed SARS-CoV-2 infection or an uninfected control (not recorded which).

The chain has TRBV9 and TRBJ2-5; tentative D call: TRBD2 (6 bases). The V end lost 0 bases, the J end lost 4 bases, and 16 bases lay between the germline ends. Per germline, CDR1 SGDLS and CDR2 YYNGEE. The CDR3 is made up of 16 amino acids. In DNA, the CDR3 is TGTGCCAGCAGCGTAGCTAGTGACCCGGAGGGAGAGACCCAGTACTTC. Translation: CASSVASDPEGETQYF.

J is TRBJ2-1 and V is TRBV28; TRBD2 aligns across 8 bases. Germline CDR1 reads MDHEN; CDR2 reads SYDVKM. Trimming at V came to 2 bases and at J to 7 bases, leaving 10 bases not matched to a gene. CDR3 length equals 16 residues. The CDR3 DNA follows: TGTGCCAGCAGTTTAGTTACTAGCGGCACGGGGAATGAGCAGTTCTTC. This sequence encodes CASSLVTSGTGNEQFF.

The chain couples TRBV14 to TRBJ2-1; D not resolved. Trimming removed 2 bases at V and 7 bases at J, with 6 bases between. This CDR3 comprises 12 residues. Germline V gene sequence: CDR1 SGHDN, CDR2 FVKESK. CDR3 sequence: CASSQIGNEQFF. In DNA, the CDR3 is TGTGCCAGCAGCCAAATTGGAAATGAGCAGTTCTTC.